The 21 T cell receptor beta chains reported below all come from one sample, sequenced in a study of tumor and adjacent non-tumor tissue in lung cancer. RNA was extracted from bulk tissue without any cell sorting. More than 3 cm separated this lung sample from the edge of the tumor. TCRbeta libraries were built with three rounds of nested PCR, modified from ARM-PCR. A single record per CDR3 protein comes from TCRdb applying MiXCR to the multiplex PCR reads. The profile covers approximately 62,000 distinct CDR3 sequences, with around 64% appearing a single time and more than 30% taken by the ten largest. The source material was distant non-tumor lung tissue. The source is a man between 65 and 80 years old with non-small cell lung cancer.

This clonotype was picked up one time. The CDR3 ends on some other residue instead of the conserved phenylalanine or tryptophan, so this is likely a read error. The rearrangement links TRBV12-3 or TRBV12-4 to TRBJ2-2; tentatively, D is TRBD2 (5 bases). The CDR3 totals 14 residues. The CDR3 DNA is TGTGTCAGCGGAAAGGTGGCGAACACCGGGGAGCTGTTTTCT. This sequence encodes CVSGKVANTGELFS.

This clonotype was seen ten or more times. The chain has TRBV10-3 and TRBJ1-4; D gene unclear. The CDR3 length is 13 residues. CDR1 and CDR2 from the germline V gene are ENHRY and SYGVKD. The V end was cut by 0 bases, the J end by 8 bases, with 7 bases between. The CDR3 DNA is TGTGCCATCAGTGAGTCGTTGGGAGAAAAACTGTTTTTT. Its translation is CAISESLGEKLFF.

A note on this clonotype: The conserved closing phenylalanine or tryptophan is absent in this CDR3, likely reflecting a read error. The CDR3 nucleotides are TGTGCCAGCAGTTTTTGGACAGGGACTCCGAACACCGGGGAGCTGTTTTAT. This codes for CASSFWTGTPNTGELFY. V gene TRBV12-3 or TRBV12-4 combines with J gene TRBJ2-2; 8 positions match TRBD1. The length of the CDR3 is 17 residues. V was pared by 3 bases and J by 0 bases, with 6 bases of the junction left unmatched.

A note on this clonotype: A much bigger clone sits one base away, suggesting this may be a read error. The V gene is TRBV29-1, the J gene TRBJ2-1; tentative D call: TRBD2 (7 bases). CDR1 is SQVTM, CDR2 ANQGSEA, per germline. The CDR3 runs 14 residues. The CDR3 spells CVACWGGHYNEQFF. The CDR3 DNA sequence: TGCGTCGCCTGCTGGGGGGGCCATTACAATGAGCAGTTCTTC.

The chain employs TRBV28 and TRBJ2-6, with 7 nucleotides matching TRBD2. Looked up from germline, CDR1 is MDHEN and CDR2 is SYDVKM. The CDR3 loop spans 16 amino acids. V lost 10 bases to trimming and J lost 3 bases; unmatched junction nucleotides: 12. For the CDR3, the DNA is TGTGCCAACAGCCCACCCCCGGGGGGTGGGGCCAACGTCCTGACTTTC. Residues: CANSPPPGGGANVLTF. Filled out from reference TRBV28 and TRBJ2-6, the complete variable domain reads DVKVTQSSRYLVKRTGEKVFLECVQDMDHENMFWYRQDPGLGLRLIYFSYDVKMKEKGDIPEGYSVSREKKERFSLILESASTNQTSMYLCANSPPPGGGANVLTFGAGSRLTVL.

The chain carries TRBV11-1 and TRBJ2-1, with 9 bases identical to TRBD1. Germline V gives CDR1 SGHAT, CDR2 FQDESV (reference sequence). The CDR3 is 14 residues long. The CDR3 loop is CSNNPRTGVDEQFF. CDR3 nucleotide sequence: TGTTCTAACAACCCCCGGACAGGGGTGGATGAGCAGTTCTTC.

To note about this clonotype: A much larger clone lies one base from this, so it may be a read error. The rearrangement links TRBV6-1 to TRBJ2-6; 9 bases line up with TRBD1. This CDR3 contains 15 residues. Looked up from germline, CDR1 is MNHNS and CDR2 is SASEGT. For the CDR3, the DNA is TGTGCCAGCAGTGCACAGGGGGCGGGGGTCAACGTCCTGACTTTC. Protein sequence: CASSAQGAGVNVLTF.

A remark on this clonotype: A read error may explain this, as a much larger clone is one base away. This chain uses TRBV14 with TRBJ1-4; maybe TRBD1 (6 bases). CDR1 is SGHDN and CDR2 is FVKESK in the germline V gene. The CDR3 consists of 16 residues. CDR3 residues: CAGSQDREGVGKKLFF. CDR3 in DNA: TGTGCCGGCAGCCAAGATAGGGAGGGGGTCGGCAAAAAACTGTTTTTT.

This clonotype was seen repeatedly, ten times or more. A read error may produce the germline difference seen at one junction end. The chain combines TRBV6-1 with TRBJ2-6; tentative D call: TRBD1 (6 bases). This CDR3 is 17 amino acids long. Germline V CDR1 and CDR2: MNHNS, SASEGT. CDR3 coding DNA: TGTGCCAGCAGTCCCGACAGGCCACACTCTTGGGCCAACGTCCTGACTTTC. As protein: CASSPDRPHSWANVLTF.

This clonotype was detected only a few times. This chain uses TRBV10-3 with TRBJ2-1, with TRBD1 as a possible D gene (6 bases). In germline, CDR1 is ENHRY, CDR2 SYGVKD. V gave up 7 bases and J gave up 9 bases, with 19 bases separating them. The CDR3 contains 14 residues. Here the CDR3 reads CAINHGRGRSEQFF. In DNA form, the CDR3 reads TGTGCCATCAACCATGGCAGGGGAAGATCTGAGCAGTTCTTC.

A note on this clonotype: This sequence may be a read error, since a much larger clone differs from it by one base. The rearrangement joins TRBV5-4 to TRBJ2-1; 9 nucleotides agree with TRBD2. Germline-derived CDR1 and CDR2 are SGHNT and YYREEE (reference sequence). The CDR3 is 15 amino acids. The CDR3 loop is CASSLDSGTSSEQLF. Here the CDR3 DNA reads TGTGCCAGCAGCTTGGATTCCGGGACTAGCAGTGAGCAGCTCTTC.

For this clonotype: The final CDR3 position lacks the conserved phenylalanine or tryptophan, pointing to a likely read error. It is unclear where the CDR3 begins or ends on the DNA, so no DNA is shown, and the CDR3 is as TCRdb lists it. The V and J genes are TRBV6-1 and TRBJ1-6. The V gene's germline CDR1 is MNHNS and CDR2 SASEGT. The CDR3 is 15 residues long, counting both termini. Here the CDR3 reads CASSEAGSGNSPLNY.

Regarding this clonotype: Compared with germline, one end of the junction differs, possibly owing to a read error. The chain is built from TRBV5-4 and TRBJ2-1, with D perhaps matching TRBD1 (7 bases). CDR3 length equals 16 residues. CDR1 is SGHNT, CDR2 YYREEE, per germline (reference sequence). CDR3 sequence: CASSRASRGEYKEQFF. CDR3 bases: TGTGCCAGCAGCAGGGCGAGCAGGGGGGAGTACAAAGAGCAATTCTTC.

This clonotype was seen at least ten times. DNA of the CDR3: TGTGCCAGCAGTTTATCGGGGGGGCGTCTAGGCTACACCTTC. Its translation is CASSLSGGRLGYTF. The rearrangement links TRBV28 to TRBJ1-2; possible D gene TRBD1, 6 bases. Trimming removed 1 base at V and 8 bases at J, with 14 bases between. This CDR3 spans 14 amino acids. The germline V gene encodes CDR1 MDHEN and CDR2 SYDVKM.

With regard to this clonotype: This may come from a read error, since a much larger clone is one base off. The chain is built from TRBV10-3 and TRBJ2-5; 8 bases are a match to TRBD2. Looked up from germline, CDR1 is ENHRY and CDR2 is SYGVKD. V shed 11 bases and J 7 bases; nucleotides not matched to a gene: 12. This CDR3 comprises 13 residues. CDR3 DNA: TGTGCCGCCAGGACTAGCAGAAAAGGGACCCAGTACTTC. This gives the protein CAARTSRKGTQYF.

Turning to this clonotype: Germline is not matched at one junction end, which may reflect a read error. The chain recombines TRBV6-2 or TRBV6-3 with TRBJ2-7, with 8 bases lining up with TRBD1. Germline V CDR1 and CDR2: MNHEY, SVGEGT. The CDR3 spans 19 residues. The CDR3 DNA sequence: TGTGCCAGCAGTTACTCGCAGGACAGGGACCTGTCTCCTGCCTACGGGCAGTACTTC. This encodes CASSYSQDRDLSPAYGQYF.

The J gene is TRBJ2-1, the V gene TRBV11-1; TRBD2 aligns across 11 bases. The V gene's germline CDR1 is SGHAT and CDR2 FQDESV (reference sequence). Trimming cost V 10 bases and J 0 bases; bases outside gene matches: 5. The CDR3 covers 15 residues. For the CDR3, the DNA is TGTGCCACCTTGGGGACTAGCGGCTCCTACAATGAGCAGTTCTTC. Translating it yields CATLGTSGSYNEQFF.

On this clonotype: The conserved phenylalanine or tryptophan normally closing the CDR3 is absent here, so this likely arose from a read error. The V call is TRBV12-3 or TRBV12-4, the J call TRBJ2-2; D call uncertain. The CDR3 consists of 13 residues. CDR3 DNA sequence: TGTGCCAGCAGTTCCCGAAACATCGGGGAGCTGTTTTCT. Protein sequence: CASSSRNIGELFS.

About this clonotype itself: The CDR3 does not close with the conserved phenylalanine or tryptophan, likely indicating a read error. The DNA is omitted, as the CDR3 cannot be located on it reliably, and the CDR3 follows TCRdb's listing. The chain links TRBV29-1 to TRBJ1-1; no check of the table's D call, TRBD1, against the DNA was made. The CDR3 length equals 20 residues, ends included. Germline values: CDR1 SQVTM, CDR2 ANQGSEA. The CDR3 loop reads CSAPGNGVRGHLRYDAEAFI.

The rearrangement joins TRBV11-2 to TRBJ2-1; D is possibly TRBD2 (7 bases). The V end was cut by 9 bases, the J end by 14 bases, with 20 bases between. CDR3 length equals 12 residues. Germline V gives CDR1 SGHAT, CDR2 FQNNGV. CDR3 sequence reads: CASSNGGLPEFF. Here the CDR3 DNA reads TGTGCCAGTTCTAACGGGGGGCTACCTGAGTTCTTC. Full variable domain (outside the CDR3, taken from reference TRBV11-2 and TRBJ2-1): EAGVAQSPRYKIIEKRQSVAFWCNPISGHATLYWYQQILGQGPKLLIQFQNNGVVDDSQLPKDRFSAERLKGVDSTLKIQPAKLEDSAVYLCASSNGGLPEFFGPGTRLTVL.

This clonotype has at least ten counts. CDR3: CASSLLMAGHGELFF. For the CDR3, the DNA is TGTGCCAGCAGCCTACTAATGGCAGGGCACGGGGAGCTGTTTTTT. The chain carries TRBV6-6 and TRBJ2-2; D is possibly TRBD1 (5 bases). Germline values: CDR1 MNHNY, CDR2 SVGAGI (reference sequence). Trimming stripped 6 bases from V and 7 bases from J, with 18 bases between. The CDR3 totals 15 residues.